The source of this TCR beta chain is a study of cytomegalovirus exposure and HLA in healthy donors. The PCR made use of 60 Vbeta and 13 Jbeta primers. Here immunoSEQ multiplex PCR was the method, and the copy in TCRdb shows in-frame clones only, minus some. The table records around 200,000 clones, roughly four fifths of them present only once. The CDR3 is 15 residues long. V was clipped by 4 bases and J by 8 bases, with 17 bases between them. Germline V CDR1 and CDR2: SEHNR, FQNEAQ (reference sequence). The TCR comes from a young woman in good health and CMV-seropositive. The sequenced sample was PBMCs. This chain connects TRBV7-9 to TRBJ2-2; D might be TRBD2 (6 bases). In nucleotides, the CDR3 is TGTGCCAGCAGCTCACGGTCGACTAGTACTGGGGAGCTGTTTTTT. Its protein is CASSSRSTSTGELFF.